These 14 T cell receptor beta chains originate from one sample sequenced in a study of identical twins. TCRdb called the 5' RACE reads again in MiXCR, with one record for every CDR3 protein. The sample gives about 530,000 distinct CDR3 sequences, 20% to 25% of which show up once; 0.48% is in the top ten. This same sample was also part of a study on yellow fever vaccine responses in identical twins.

Sample: CD4+ T cells sorted from blood. These receptors all come from a woman under 30 in good health.

This clonotype was detected a few times. The chain couples TRBV12-3 or TRBV12-4 to TRBJ2-1; the match to TRBD2 covers 7 bases. J gave up 2 bases and V 5 bases, and 9 bases lay outside the gene matches. CDR3 length equals 16 residues. CDR3 protein: CASSPLASGTYNEQFF. DNA of the CDR3: TGTGCCAGCAGTCCACTAGCGAGTGGTACCTACAATGAGCAGTTCTTC.

This clonotype came up once. The V gene is TRBV20-1, the J gene TRBJ1-5; 8 nucleotides line up with TRBD1. V trimming: 5 bases; J trimming: 3 bases; junction bases outside the gene matches: 9. The CDR3 loop spans 15 amino acids. From germline, CDR1 is DFQATT and CDR2 SNEGSKA (reference sequence). This CDR3 reads CSALQGAGVNQPQHF. CDR3 nucleotides: TGCAGTGCTCTCCAGGGGGCTGGGGTCAATCAGCCCCAGCATTTT.

The J gene is TRBJ2-7, the V gene TRBV28, with a tentative D call TRBD2 (6 bases). The CDR3 has 14 amino acids. Trimming removed 5 bases at V and 3 bases at J, with 14 bases between. The germline gives CDR1 MDHEN, CDR2 SYDVKM. This CDR3 reads CASSPAGLLYEQYV. DNA of the CDR3: TGTGCCAGCAGTCCCGCGGGACTTCTCTACGAGCAGTACGTC.

Only a few counts were recorded for this clonotype. This chain connects TRBV19 to TRBJ2-3; weak D call: TRBD1 (5 bases). Germline V gene data show CDR1 as LNHDA and CDR2 as SQIVND (reference sequence). This CDR3 region has 16 residues. V was trimmed by 6 bases and J by 1 base, leaving 17 bases between them. The CDR3 DNA follows: TGTGCCAGTAGGCAAGCAGGGAAGGGTGGCACAGATACGCAGTATTTT. Translating it yields CASRQAGKGGTDTQYF.

The rearrangement links TRBV7-9 to TRBJ2-1; 9 positions agree with TRBD2. This CDR3 comprises 17 residues. Germline lookup yields CDR1 SEHNR and CDR2 FQNEAQ (reference sequence). With 1 base clipped from V and 3 bases from J, the junction kept 7 bases outside the gene matches. In DNA, the CDR3 is TGTGCCAGCAGCTTAGGTAGGACTAGCGCCTACTACAATGAGCAGTTCTTC. Encoded protein: CASSLGRTSAYYNEQFF.

In DNA, the CDR3 is TGTGCCAGCAGAGAACAGGGCCATGAGCAGTTCTTC. The encoded protein is CASREQGHEQFF. The rearrangement uses TRBV6-2 or TRBV6-3 and TRBJ2-1, with D perhaps TRBD1 (6 bases). CDR3 length: 12 amino acids. The germline V gene has CDR1 MNHEY and CDR2 SVGEGT. V gave up 6 bases and J gave up 8 bases, with 11 bases separating them.

The rearrangement joins TRBV5-1 to TRBJ2-1, with 9 bases aligning to TRBD2. The CDR3 sequence is 14 residues long. V shed 3 bases and J 7 bases; nucleotides not matched to a gene: 5. Germline V gives CDR1 SGHRS, CDR2 YFSETQ. CDR3 sequence: CASSWEREENEQFF. The CDR3, as DNA: TGCGCCAGCAGCTGGGAGCGGGAGGAGAATGAGCAGTTCTTC.

This chain joins TRBV7-2 and TRBJ1-1, with 7 bases lining up with TRBD1. The junction had 13 bases not matched to a gene; V was cut back by 1 base and J by 11 bases. This CDR3 region has 15 residues. In germline, CDR1 is SGHTA, CDR2 FQGNSA. The CDR3 sequence is CASSLDGAGGLHAFF. The CDR3 DNA reads TGTGCCAGCAGCTTAGATGGGGCAGGGGGGTTGCATGCTTTCTTT.

This clonotype occurred a few times. The chain employs TRBV5-6 and TRBJ2-1; D might be TRBD2 (5 bases). This CDR3 spans 12 amino acids. V was cut by 7 bases and J by 7 bases, with 12 bases left in between. Germline V gives CDR1 SGHDT, CDR2 YYEEEE. The CDR3 nucleotides are TGTGCCAGCTTACGGACTCAAAATGAGCAGTTCTTC. Residues: CASLRTQNEQFF.

This clonotype showed up just a few times. The CDR3 here is CATSRGERRPDTQYF. The DNA for the CDR3 is TGTGCCACCAGCAGAGGTGAGAGGAGGCCAGATACGCAGTATTTT. The chain joins TRBV15 to TRBJ2-3; TRBD2 is a possible D gene (5 bases). CDR1 and CDR2 from the germline V gene are LNHNV and YYDKDF (reference sequence). The length of the CDR3 is 15 residues. With 1 base removed from V and 4 bases from J, the gap between germline ends came to 12 bases.

This clonotype was observed a handful of times. This chain connects TRBV28 to TRBJ2-7, with 12 bases aligning to TRBD2. CDR1 MDHEN and CDR2 SYDVKM come from the germline V gene. V shed 6 bases and J 0 bases; nucleotides not matched to a gene: 6. This CDR3 is built from 16 residues. CDR3 residues: CASSRLAGVISYEQYF. The CDR3 region has the DNA TGTGCCAGCAGCCGACTAGCGGGAGTAATCTCCTACGAGCAGTACTTC.

The chain combines TRBV3-1 with TRBJ2-3; unclear D gene. Germline V gives CDR1 LGHDT, CDR2 YNNKEL (reference sequence). This CDR3 contains 13 residues. The V end was cut by 1 base, the J end by 6 bases, with 8 bases between. The CDR3 region has the DNA TGTGCCAGCAGCCAAGGGAATCAGGATACGCAGTATTTT. Its protein product is CASSQGNQDTQYF.

This clonotype has just a few counts. The chain recombines TRBV20-1 with TRBJ2-2; the D gene is possibly TRBD1 (6 bases). The CDR3 totals 14 residues. The V end lost 5 bases, the J end lost 8 bases, and 18 bases lay between the germline ends. Per the germline V gene, CDR1 is DFQATT and CDR2 is SNEGSKA (reference sequence). The CDR3 DNA reads TGCAGTGCTCTAAAGACCCCAGGGGTGGGGGAGCTGTTTTTT. Translated, it gives CSALKTPGVGELFF.

CDR3 residues: CASSQPLGLEGGETQYF. DNA for the CDR3: TGTGCCAGCAGCCAACCCCTGGGACTAGAGGGAGGGGAGACCCAGTACTTC. J is TRBJ2-5 and V is TRBV4-2, with TRBD2 matching over 8 bases. Germline V gives CDR1 LGHNA, CDR2 YNFKEQ. Trimming took 2 bases from V and 5 from J; bases not matched to a gene: 13. CDR3 length equals 17 residues.